This T cell receptor beta chain was profiled in a study of a mutant IDH1 vaccine in newly diagnosed glioma. Study-wide background: With temozolomide cycles, or 4-6 weeks after radiotherapy alone, vaccination was started. It was radiotherapy, temozolomide, or both that patients received previously, with most receiving both.

Assay used: immunoSEQ multiplex PCR; TCRdb lists only in-frame clones, some missing. The repertoire has around 50,000 clones, around 84% of them found once; the top ten carry 4.3%. Regarding this clone: Its antigen is not known.

J was trimmed by 5 bases and V by 0 bases; bases with no gene match: 8. Per germline, CDR1 SGDLS and CDR2 YYNGEE. The length of the CDR3 is 17 residues. Time point given: week 47, end of study. Doses consisted of 300 ug of mutant IDH1 20-mer peptide each, paired with topical imiquimod. Every donor had a new WHO grade 3 or 4 astrocytoma that was IDH1-mutant, with loss of nuclear ATRX. The rearrangement links TRBV9 to TRBJ2-5; 12 bases align to TRBD2. Sequenced here: PBMCs, sampled from a glioma patient whose treatment included an IDH1 peptide vaccine. The receptor was isolated from a woman aged 25 to 39 with glioma. Some clones in this sample may be carry-over from other donors' samples. As DNA, the CDR3 is TGTGCCAGCAGCGTAGAAGGGCTAGCGGGAGGGGGGGAGACCCAGTACTTC. Residues: CASSVEGLAGGGETQYF.